The sequence of this T cell receptor (beta chain) was determined in a study of control samples from healthy donors and cancer patients. The V and J ends lost 3 bases and 1 base respectively, with 6 bases between them. Germline CDR1 is GTSNPN and CDR2 is SVGIG (reference sequence). The CDR3 spans 12 residues. Profiled with immunoSEQ multiplex PCR; TCRdb holds only in-frame clones, not every one. This table holds some 140,000 clones, approximately 94% found once. The receptor comes from a man aged 35 to 55 in good health. Sequences were obtained from blood. The chain joins TRBV30 to TRBJ1-1, with D hard to call. Written as DNA, the CDR3 is TGTGCCTGGAGGCCAGGGAACACTGAAGCTTTCTTT. This translates into CAWRPGNTEAFF.